Given below is one TCR beta chain in context. Its antigen is currently unknown. These data belong to a study of T cell responses to AZD1222 COVID-19 vaccine. Points from the study as a whole: Spike was spanned by vaccine-associated CD4 TCRs, with dominance at 160-218 and 743-854.

Clones were sequenced by immunoSEQ multiplex PCR, and TCRdb holds only the in-frame ones, with some missing. Of over 140,000 clones in the sample, just under 95% were seen once. Germline lookup yields CDR1 KGHDR and CDR2 SFDVKD. V dropped 0 bases and J dropped 5 bases, with 21 bases sitting between them. The CDR3 is made up of 19 amino acids. Material: peripheral blood, obtained on day 0 of AZD1222 vaccination. The receptor comes from an adult in good health. This chain connects TRBV24-1 to TRBJ2-2, with D perhaps matching TRBD2 (6 bases). This CDR3 is CATSDLTPLGGGATGELFF. CDR3 bases: TGTGCCACCAGTGATTTGACCCCGTTGGGAGGAGGGGCGACCGGGGAGCTGTTTTTT.